This T cell receptor (beta chain) was sequenced for a study of OX40 agonist ivuxolimab in advanced cancers. Study-level findings and limits: At 0.1-3.0 mg/kg, partial responders had clonal expansion among the lowest observed. The mean number of expanded clones was higher in CD8+ T cells than in CD4+.

Turning to this clone: Its target is not known.

The J segment lost 5 bases and the V segment lost 3 bases, leaving 7 bases of the junction unmatched. This CDR3 contains 15 residues. Germline loops: CDR1 MNHNS, CDR2 SASEGT. Sampling times: baseline, cycle 4 day 1, cycle 7 day 1. Method: immunoSEQ multiplex PCR; TCRdb's copy keeps in-frame clones and lacks some. The sample carries some 79,000 clones, around 90% recorded once. Sample: CD4+ or CD8+ T cells sorted from blood, taken in a trial of the OX40 agonist ivuxolimab. The rearrangement links TRBV6-1 to TRBJ1-5, with TRBD1 matching 7 bases. This clonotype was obtained from an adult with an advanced solid tumor such as melanoma, head and neck, liver or kidney cancer. CDR3 loop: CASSDWAGGDQPQHF. CDR3 nucleotide sequence: TGTGCCAGCAGTGACTGGGCAGGGGGGGATCAGCCCCAGCATTTT.